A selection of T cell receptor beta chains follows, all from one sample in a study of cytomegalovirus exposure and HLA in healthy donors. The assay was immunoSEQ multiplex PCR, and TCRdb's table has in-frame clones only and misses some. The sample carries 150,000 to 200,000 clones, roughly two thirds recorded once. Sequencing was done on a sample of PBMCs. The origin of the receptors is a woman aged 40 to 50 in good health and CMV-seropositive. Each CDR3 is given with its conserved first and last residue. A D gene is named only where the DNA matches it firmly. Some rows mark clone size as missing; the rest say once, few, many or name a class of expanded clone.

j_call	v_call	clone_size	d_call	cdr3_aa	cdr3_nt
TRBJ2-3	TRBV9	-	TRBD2	CASSARRGAADTQYF	TGTGCCAGCAGCGCGCGGCGGGGGGCGGCAGATACGCAGTATTTT
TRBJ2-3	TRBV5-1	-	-	CASSVPEGDIKDTQYF	TGCGCCAGCAGCGTACCCGAGGGGGATATCAAGGATACGCAGTATTTT
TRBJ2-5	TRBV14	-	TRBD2	CASRHVPGLVEETQYF	TGTGCCAGCAGACATGTACCGGGACTAGTAGAAGAGACCCAGTACTTC
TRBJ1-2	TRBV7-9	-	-	CASSSRGNGYTF	TGTGCCAGCAGCTCACGGGGAAATGGCTACACCTTC
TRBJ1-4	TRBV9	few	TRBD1	CASSLTGEAVKLFF	TGTGCCAGCAGTCTAACAGGGGAGGCGGTAAAACTGTTTTTT
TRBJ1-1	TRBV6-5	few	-	CATRAGLFAEAFF	TGTGCCACCAGAGCCGGTCTCTTCGCTGAAGCTTTCTTT
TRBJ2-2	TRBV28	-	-	CATYSGTNTGELFF	TGTGCCACCTATTCCGGGACAAACACCGGGGAGCTGTTTTTT
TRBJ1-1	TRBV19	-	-	CASHNALGAKAFF	TGTGCCAGTCATAATGCGTTAGGGGCGAAAGCTTTCTTT
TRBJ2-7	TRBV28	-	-	CASRSGQTYEQYF	TGTGCCAGCAGATCTGGACAGACCTACGAGCAGTACTTC
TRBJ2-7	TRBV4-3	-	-	CASSQAGREDEQYF	TGCGCCAGCAGCCAAGCAGGCAGGGAGGACGAGCAGTACTTC
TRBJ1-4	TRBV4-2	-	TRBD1	CASSRRTGGNEKLFF	TGTGCCAGCAGCCGCAGGACAGGGGGGAATGAAAAACTGTTTTTT
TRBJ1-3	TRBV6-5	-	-	CASSQQGSGNTIYF	TGTGCCAGCAGCCAACAGGGCTCTGGAAACACCATATATTTT
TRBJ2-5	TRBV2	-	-	CASSVGGEETQYF	TGTGCCAGCAGTGTAGGGGGGGAAGAGACCCAGTACTTC
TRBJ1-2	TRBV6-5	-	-	CASTSRAGYGYTF	TGTGCCAGCACCTCGCGGGCCGGATATGGCTACACCTTC
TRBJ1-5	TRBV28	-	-	CASSWRGGEQPQHF	TGTGCCAGCAGTTGGCGGGGAGGGGAACAGCCCCAGCATTTT
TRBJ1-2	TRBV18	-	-	CASSPQEADGYTF	TGTGCCAGCTCACCACAGGAGGCGGATGGCTACACCTTC
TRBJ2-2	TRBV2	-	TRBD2	CASNTAGGNTGELFF	TGTGCCAGCAATACGGCGGGAGGAAACACCGGGGAGCTGTTTTTT
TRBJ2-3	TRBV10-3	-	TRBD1	CAISPTGTRTDTQYF	TGTGCCATCAGTCCGACAGGGACGAGGACAGATACGCAGTATTTT
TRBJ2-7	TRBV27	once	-	CASSGLEGGSYEQYF	TGTGCCAGCAGTGGGTTGGAGGGTGGCTCCTACGAGCAGTACTTC
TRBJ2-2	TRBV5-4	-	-	CASSSTPMGTGELFF	TGTGCCAGCAGCTCGACACCCATGGGCACCGGGGAGCTGTTTTTT
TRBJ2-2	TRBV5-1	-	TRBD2	CASSLEAGVTGELFF	TGCGCCAGCAGCTTGGAGGCGGGAGTTACCGGGGAGCTGTTTTTT
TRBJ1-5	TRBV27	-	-	CASSRQNNQPQHF	TGTGCCAGCTCTAGGCAGAACAATCAGCCCCAGCATTTT
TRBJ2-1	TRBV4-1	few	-	CASSQDVGQNNEQFF	TGCGCCAGCAGCCAAGATGTCGGACAGAACAATGAGCAGTTCTTC
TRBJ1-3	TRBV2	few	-	CASSEGGYSGNTIYF	TGTGCCAGCAGTGAAGGAGGTTACTCTGGAAACACCATATATTTT
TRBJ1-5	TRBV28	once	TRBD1	CASSLGDRVDQPQNF	TGTGCCAGCAGTTTGGGGGACAGGGTGGATCAGCCCCAGAATTTT
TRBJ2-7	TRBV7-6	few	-	CASSLGPENGEQYF	TGTGCCAGCAGCTTAGGACCGGAGAACGGCGAGCAGTACTTC
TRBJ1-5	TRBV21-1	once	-	CASSKPGTDGINSNQPQHF	TGTGCCAGCAGCAAGCCCGGGACAGACGGAATTAATAGCAATCAGCCCCAGCATTTT
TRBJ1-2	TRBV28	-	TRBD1	CASSLRDRTNYGYTF	TGTGCCAGCAGTTTAAGGGACAGGACCAACTATGGCTACACCTTC
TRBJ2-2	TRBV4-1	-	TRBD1	CASSQEGQGSANTGELFF	TGCGCCAGCAGCCAAGAGGGACAGGGTTCGGCGAACACCGGGGAGCTGTTTTTT
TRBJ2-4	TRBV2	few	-	CASSDLVSKNIQYF	TGTGCCAGCAGTGATTTAGTTTCCAAAAACATTCAGTACTTC
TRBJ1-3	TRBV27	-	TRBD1	CASGTAAGNTIYF	TGTGCCAGCGGGACAGCTGCTGGAAACACCATATATTTT
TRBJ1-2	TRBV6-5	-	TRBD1	CASSPDRAGGYPF	TGTGCCAGCAGTCCCGACAGGGCGGGAGGCTACCCCTTC
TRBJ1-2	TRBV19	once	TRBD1	CASSFSPWTGGPRGYGYTF	TGTGCCAGTAGCTTTTCCCCCTGGACAGGGGGCCCGAGAGGCTATGGCTACACCTTC
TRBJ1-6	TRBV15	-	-	CATSRVGEYNSPLHF	TGTGCCACCAGCAGAGTGGGAGAGTATAATTCACCCCTCCACTTT
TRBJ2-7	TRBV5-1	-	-	CASSLGQEIYEQYF	TGCGCCAGCAGCTTGGGCCAGGAAATCTACGAGCAGTACTTC
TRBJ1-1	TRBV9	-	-	CASSEGGDRVGDYTEAFF	TGTGCCAGCAGTGAAGGAGGGGATCGGGTGGGGGATTACACTGAAGCTTTCTTT
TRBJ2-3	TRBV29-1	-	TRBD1	CSVVRDRGLGDTQYF	TGCAGCGTTGTTAGGGACAGGGGGTTGGGAGATACGCAGTATTTT
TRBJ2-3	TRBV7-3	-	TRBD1	CASSTGTGLTDTQYF	TGTGCCAGCAGCACCGGGACAGGGCTCACAGATACGCAGTATTTT
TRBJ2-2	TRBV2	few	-	CASSNTLAGTGELFF	TGTGCCAGCAGCAATACACTCGCAGGCACCGGGGAGCTGTTTTTT